This T cell receptor beta chain was captured by sequencing in a study of shared clonotypes between healthy human individuals. Study at large: Sampling drew on donors who were a couple of women and a few men aged 18 to 49.

This CDR3 contains 22 residues. The data were produced by immunoSEQ multiplex PCR, yet TCRdb's version contains in-frame clones alone and is incomplete. The profile shows roughly 2.2 million clones, under 95% of them singletons. None of the donors, who were healthy HIV-negative adults, had recently had acute infections or vaccinations. The gene calls are TRBV1 and TRBJ2-3; the D call TRBD2 from the table was never checked on the DNA. TRBV1 is described as a pseudogene. Sequencing was performed on naive CD4+ T cells from PBMCs. Subset described: CD45RA+ positively selected. The receptor was derived from a young man in good health. Some clones in this sample may be carry-over from other donors' samples. The CDR3 nucleotides are TGCACCAGCAGCCAAGTCATCCCATCCCCTCTAGCGGGAGGGCGGGGTAAAGATACGCAGTATTTT. Translation gives CTSSQVIPSPLAGGRGKDTQYF.